What follows is one T cell receptor (beta chain) and its context. The target antigen is unknown. PCR employed 60 Vbeta and 13 Jbeta primers. TCRdb's copy holds only in-frame clones and misses some; the assay was immunoSEQ multiplex PCR. The sample contains about 96,000 clones, under 80% of which appear only once. The data originate from a study of cytomegalovirus exposure and HLA in healthy donors. Findings and limits, study-wide: TCR sequences were mostly rare, though some public TCRs occurred in many donors.

The CDR3 is 13 residues long. Germline V CDR1 and CDR2: SGHVS, FNYEAQ. Trimming took off 2 bases at V and 7 bases at J, with 11 bases between the two ends. The receptor was isolated from a man aged 45-65 years in good health and CMV-seropositive. The sequenced sample was PBMCs. V and J are TRBV7-6 and TRBJ1-2; D unresolved. As DNA, the CDR3 is TGTGCCAGCAGCTTAAATTCGAGGTCTGGCTACACCTTC. Residues: CASSLNSRSGYTF. Supplemented by reference TRBV7-6 and TRBJ1-2, the full variable domain reads GAGVSQSPRYKVTKRGQDVALRCDPISGHVSLYWYRQALGQGPEFLTYFNYEAQQDKSGLPNDRFSAERPEGSISTLTIQRTEQRDSAMYRCASSLNSRSGYTFGSGTRLTVV.